One sample yielded the 2 T cell receptor beta chains listed below, sequenced in a study of early T cells in non-severe SARS-CoV-2 infection. TCRdb reprocessed the 5' RACE reads with MiXCR, giving one entry per CDR3 protein. This table has just under 65,000 distinct CDR3 sequences, around 13% appearing once. The sequenced sample was whole blood. Source of these receptors: an adult who was a healthcare worker with PCR-confirmed SARS-CoV-2 infection or an uninfected control (not recorded which).

This clonotype has a count of ten or more. J is TRBJ2-3 and V is TRBV10-2; D uncertain. Germline V lookup: CDR1 WSHSY, CDR2 SAAADI. The CDR3 is 12 amino acids. Trimming took off 5 bases at V and 6 bases at J, with 9 bases between the two ends. In DNA, the CDR3 is TGCGCCAGCAGTAAGGGTCTCGATACGCAGTATTTT. This gives the protein CASSKGLDTQYF.

This clonotype has a count of ten or more. The V gene is TRBV5-4, the J gene TRBJ1-2; 10 nucleotides line up with TRBD1. V dropped 5 bases and J dropped 3; count of bases not matched to a gene: 4. The CDR3 covers 14 residues. Germline V gene sequence: CDR1 SGHNT, CDR2 YYREEE (reference sequence). The DNA for the CDR3 is TGTGCCAGCAGAACGGGGACAGGGGACTATGGCTACACCTTC. This gives the protein CASRTGTGDYGYTF.